This T cell receptor (beta chain) was retrieved from a study of breast tumors, draining lymph nodes, adjacent tissues. Germline CDR1 and CDR2: SGHDT and YYEEEE. This CDR3 region has 15 residues. Trimming shortened V by 0 bases and J by 6 bases, and 12 bases separated the two germline ends. TCRdb itself ran the multiplex PCR reads through MiXCR, one entry per CDR3 protein. Here the sample spans 200,000 to 250,000 distinct CDR3 sequences, less than 40% being singletons. This clonotype was observed a few times. Its antigen is unidentified. General study findings and limits: Most tumor T cells seemingly derive from lymph node, then expand in tumor. Compared with basal-like, luminal-like tumors shared significantly more repertoire with nontumor tissue. Tumor T cell lymph node origin was a supported hypothesis, not proven.

Axillary draining lymph nodes of breast cancer patients supplied the node samples. This rearrangement joins TRBV5-6 to TRBJ2-2; D tentatively fits TRBD1 or TRBD2 (5 bases each). Sample: axillary lymph node tissue. This TCR derives from a female donor with breast cancer. Some clones in this sample may be carry-over from other donors' samples. As DNA, the CDR3 is TGTGCCAGCAGCTTGGTTGGGCAGGGACCCGGGGAGCTGTTTTTT. Translating it yields CASSLVGQGPGELFF.